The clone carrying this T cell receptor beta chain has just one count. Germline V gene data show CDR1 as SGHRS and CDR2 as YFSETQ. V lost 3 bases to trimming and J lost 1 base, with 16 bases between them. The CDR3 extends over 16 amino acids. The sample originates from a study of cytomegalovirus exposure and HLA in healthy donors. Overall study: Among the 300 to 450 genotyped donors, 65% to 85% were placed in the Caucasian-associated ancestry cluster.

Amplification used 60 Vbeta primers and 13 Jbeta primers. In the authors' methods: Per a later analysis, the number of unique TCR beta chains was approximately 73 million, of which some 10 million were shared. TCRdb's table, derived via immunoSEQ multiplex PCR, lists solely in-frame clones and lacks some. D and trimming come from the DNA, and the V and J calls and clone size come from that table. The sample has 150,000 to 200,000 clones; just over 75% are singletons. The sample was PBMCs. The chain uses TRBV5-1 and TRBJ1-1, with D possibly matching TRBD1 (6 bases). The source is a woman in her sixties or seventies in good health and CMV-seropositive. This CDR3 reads CASSSARAGENTEAFF. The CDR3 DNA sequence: TGCGCCAGCAGCTCGGCCCGGGCAGGGGAGAACACTGAAGCTTTCTTT.